Each of the 16 T cell receptor beta chains below was sequenced from the same sample in a study of preoperative IRX-2 immunotherapy in early breast cancer. The treatment here: preoperative locoregional IRX-2 cytokine immunotherapy. The repertoire was sequenced with immunoSEQ multiplex PCR; TCRdb's copy has only in-frame clones and lacks some. The sample holds 20,000 to 30,000 clones, 75% to 90% seen once. Specimen: tumor tissue, collected after IRX-2 immunotherapy. Receptors originate from a human donor with breast cancer.

The chain recombines TRBV27 with TRBJ1-1; 8 bases align to TRBD1. V trimming: 0 bases; J trimming: 6 bases; junction bases outside the gene matches: 3. This CDR3 spans 14 amino acids. Germline assignment: CDR1 MNHEY and CDR2 SMNVEV (reference sequence). The CDR3 DNA reads TGTGCCAGCAGTTTATCCCCAGGGGGCCCTGAAGCTTTCTTT. Amino acids: CASSLSPGGPEAFF.

This clone turned up a few times. This sequence joins TRBV28 and TRBJ2-5; weak D call: TRBD1 (6 bases). The V end lost 3 bases, the J end lost 3 bases, and 11 bases lay between the germline ends. The germline V gene has CDR1 MDHEN and CDR2 SYDVKM. The CDR3 extends over 14 amino acids. The CDR3 region has the DNA TGTGCCAGCAGTTTGCCCGCAGGGGAAGAGACCCAGTACTTC. Its translation is CASSLPAGEETQYF.

The CDR3 is CASSLRLQGEKLFF. DNA for the CDR3: TGTGCCAGCAGCCTGCGGCTTCAGGGTGAAAAACTGTTTTTT. V usage is TRBV14 and J usage is TRBJ1-4, with D perhaps matching TRBD1 (5 bases). Germline lookup yields CDR1 SGHDN and CDR2 FVKESK. There are 14 residues in the CDR3. The ends were cut back, 4 bases at V and 7 bases at J, with 13 bases in the middle.

The genes are TRBV5-4 and TRBJ2-3, with a tentative D call TRBD2 (6 bases). This CDR3 has 16 residues. V was clipped by 4 bases and J by 2 bases, with 17 bases between them. Germline CDR1 and CDR2: SGHNT and YYREEE (reference sequence). The CDR3 DNA follows: TGTGCCAGCAGCGGACAAGGAGGGTCGCTCACAGATACGCAGTATTTT. Protein: CASSGQGGSLTDTQYF.

This clone is a singleton in its sample. The CDR3 region is CASSTQQGDTQYF. The CDR3 DNA reads TGTGCCAGCTCTACACAACAGGGGGATACGCAGTATTTT. The V call is TRBV18, the J call TRBJ2-3, with 7 bases lining up with TRBD1. The V segment lost 6 bases and the J segment 6 bases; nucleotides outside the gene matches: 6. The CDR3 covers 13 residues. The germline gives CDR1 KGHSH, CDR2 LQKENI.

The chain combines TRBV9 with TRBJ2-3; tentatively, D is TRBD2 (7 bases). This CDR3 is built from 14 residues. Trimming removed 4 bases at V and 5 bases at J, with 14 bases between. CDR1 SGDLS and CDR2 YYNGEE come from the germline V gene. The CDR3 nucleotides read TGTGCCAGCAGCTGGGGGGGGGCCGGAGATACGCAGTATTTT. It is translated as CASSWGGAGDTQYF.

The CDR3 loop reads CASSDQARTGAYEQYF. DNA for the CDR3: TGTGCCAGCAGTGACCAAGCCCGGACAGGGGCCTACGAGCAGTACTTC. The V and J genes are TRBV25-1 and TRBJ2-7; 9 nucleotides agree with TRBD1. The CDR3 has 16 amino acids. V lost 3 bases and J lost 2; bases outside the gene matches: 8. The germline V gene has CDR1 MGHDK and CDR2 SYGVNS.

The J gene is TRBJ2-1, the V gene TRBV5-8; TRBD2 matches 9 bases. The CDR3 contains 15 residues. Germline CDR1 reads SGHTS; CDR2 reads YDEGEE. J gave up 6 bases and V 2 bases, and 6 bases lay outside the gene matches. The CDR3 bases are TGTGCCAGCAGCTTTGGAGCGGGGGGACTCAATGAGCAGTTCTTC. Translated: CASSFGAGGLNEQFF.

In its sample, this clone was seen a few times. J is TRBJ1-5 and V is TRBV7-9; D gene uncertain. The length of the CDR3 is 14 residues. CDR1 SEHNR and CDR2 FQNEAQ come from the germline V gene (reference sequence). Trimming removed 1 base from V and 4 bases from J, with 8 bases in between. Here the CDR3 DNA reads TGTGCCAGCAGCTTAGGCCCCGGTAATCAGCCCCAGCATTTT. The encoded protein is CASSLGPGNQPQHF.

V is TRBV27 and J is TRBJ1-2, with a tentative D call TRBD1 (6 bases). V gave up 6 bases and J gave up 5 bases, with 16 bases separating them. CDR3 length equals 14 residues. Per germline, CDR1 MNHEY and CDR2 SMNVEV (reference sequence). Written as DNA, the CDR3 is TGTGCCAGCAGAATCACAGTGGACAGTTATGGCTACACCTTC. This codes for CASRITVDSYGYTF.

The V call is TRBV7-2, the J call TRBJ2-3; 7 nucleotides match TRBD2. Trimming removed 5 bases from V and 2 bases from J; junction bases left unmatched: 4. Germline V gene sequence: CDR1 SGHTA, CDR2 FQGNSA. CDR3 length equals 14 residues. The CDR3 sequence: CASSGGGYTDTQYF. The CDR3 DNA follows: TGTGCCAGCAGCGGGGGGGGGTACACAGATACGCAGTATTTT.

The rearrangement uses TRBV19 and TRBJ2-7; 8 bases match TRBD2. V trimming: 0 bases; J trimming: 3 bases; junction bases outside the gene matches: 7. The CDR3 covers 16 residues. The V gene's germline CDR1 is LNHDA and CDR2 SQIVND (reference sequence). The CDR3 bases are TGTGCCAGTAGTATAGACATTTCTAGCGGGTTCTACGAGCAGTACTTC. This sequence encodes CASSIDISSGFYEQYF. The entire variable domain, with the rest obtained from reference TRBV19 and TRBJ2-7, is as follows: DGGITQSPKYLFRKEGQNVTLSCEQNLNHDAMYWYRQDPGQGLRLIYYSQIVNDFQKGDIAEGYSVSREKKESFPLTVTSAQKNPTAFYLCASSIDISSGFYEQYFGPGTRLTVT.

The chain is built from TRBV5-1 and TRBJ2-7, with 7 bases matching TRBD1. CDR1 and CDR2 (germline): SGHRS, YFSETQ. CDR3 length: 15 residues. The J segment lost 3 bases and the V segment lost 4 bases, leaving 10 bases of the junction unmatched. The CDR3 DNA follows: TGCGCCAGCAGCCCCGGGACAGCGGCCGGCTACGAGCAGTACTTC. Its translation is CASSPGTAAGYEQYF.

To note about this clone: One junction end disagrees with the germline gene, perhaps due to a read error. The chain couples TRBV2 to TRBJ2-1; D remains unclear. There are 11 residues in the CDR3. Germline V CDR1 and CDR2: SNHLY, FYNNEI. CDR3 nucleotides: TGTGCCAGCAGCGAAGGTGGTGGGCAGTTCTTC. Its protein product is CASSEGGGQFF.

This chain joins TRBV30 and TRBJ1-2, with 7 bases aligning to TRBD1. J lost 2 bases, V lost 2 bases, and 2 bases had no gene match. The CDR3 spans 13 residues. Per the germline V gene, CDR1 is GTSNPN and CDR2 is SVGIG (reference sequence). CDR3 nucleotides: TGTGCCTGGAGTAAGGGGGCCAACTATGGCTACACCTTC. Protein product: CAWSKGANYGYTF.

The chain links TRBV10-3 to TRBJ1-1, with a weak D call TRBD1 (6 bases). V was shortened by 7 bases and J by 5 bases, with 11 bases between the two germline ends. The germline gives CDR1 ENHRY, CDR2 SYGVKD. The CDR3 loop spans 12 amino acids. DNA for the CDR3: TGTGCCATCAATAGGGGGAGTACTGAAGCTTTCTTT. It yields the protein CAINRGSTEAFF.